The rows below give T cell receptor beta chains drawn from one sample of a study of cytomegalovirus exposure and HLA in healthy donors. Sequencing used immunoSEQ multiplex PCR; TCRdb keeps in-frame clones, though not all of them. This table has fewer than 250,000 clones, around 83% appearing once. Specimen: PBMCs. Receptors were obtained from a man aged 40-55 years in good health and CMV-seropositive. The CDR3 runs from the conserved cysteine through the conserved F or W. A D gene is named only where the DNA matches it firmly. The size field is filled for only some rows; it gives once, few, many or a size class.

TRBV28	TRBJ2-1	TRBD2	-	CASSSTSGRALRENEQFF	TGTGCCAGCAGTTCGACTAGCGGGAGGGCCCTCAGAGAAAATGAGCAGTTCTTC
TRBV19	TRBJ1-1	-	-	CASIAVGSLTSEAFF	TGTGCCAGTATAGCAGTGGGTTCCCTAACCAGTGAAGCTTTCTTT
TRBV7-2	TRBJ2-1	-	-	CASSSPLTGYNEQFF	TGTGCCAGCAGCTCCCCCCTGACAGGTTACAATGAGCAGTTCTTC
TRBV11-3	TRBJ1-1	-	-	CASSLQGLTEAFF	TGTGCCAGCAGCTTACAGGGTCTAACTGAAGCTTTCTTT
TRBV7-6	TRBJ2-7	-	-	CASSGSSYEQYF	TGTGCCAGCAGCGGGAGCTCCTACGAGCAGTACTTC
TRBV11-2	TRBJ1-3	-	-	CASSLGLSGNTIYF	TGTGCCAGCAGCTTAGGGCTTTCTGGAAACACCATATATTTT
TRBV28	TRBJ2-3	TRBD1	few	CASSPDRGRGQDTQYF	TGTGCCAGCAGTCCGGACAGGGGGCGCGGGCAGGATACGCAGTATTTT
TRBV7-8	TRBJ2-7	TRBD2	-	CASSAGLSSYEQYF	TGTGCCAGCAGCGCGGGACTAAGCTCCTACGAGCAGTACTTC
TRBV4-2	TRBJ2-7	TRBD1	-	CASSQVGTGGRYEQYF	TGTGCCAGCAGCCAAGTGGGGACAGGGGGCCGGTACGAGCAGTACTTC
TRBV19	TRBJ2-5	-	-	CASSAQGGETQYF	TGTGCCAGTAGTGCTCAGGGAGGCGAGACCCAGTACTTC
TRBV18	TRBJ2-1	-	-	CASSQTGGDNEQFF	TGTGCCAGCTCACAAACCGGGGGAGACAATGAGCAGTTCTTC
TRBV5-4	TRBJ2-7	TRBD2	-	CASSLSGKGYEQYF	TGTGCCAGCAGCTTGAGCGGGAAAGGCTACGAGCAGTACTTC
TRBV6-4	TRBJ2-3	TRBD2	-	CASSSTSGRGDTQYF	TGTGCCAGCAGTTCAACTAGCGGGAGGGGGGATACGCAGTATTTT
TRBV7-2	TRBJ2-2	-	-	CASSLAVGTSNTGELFF	TGTGCCAGTAGCTTAGCGGTCGGTACGTCGAACACCGGGGAGCTGTTTTTT
TRBV29-1	TRBJ2-1	TRBD2	-	CSVSASGRHNEQFF	TGCAGCGTTTCCGCTAGCGGGAGGCACAATGAGCAGTTCTTC
TRBV7-9	TRBJ2-3	-	-	CASSQGHPDTQYF	TGTGCCAGCTCCCAGGGGCATCCAGATACGCAGTATTTT
TRBV6-1	TRBJ2-1	-	-	CASIRGRSSYNEQFF	TGTGCCAGCATCAGAGGTCGGAGCTCCTACAATGAGCAGTTCTTC
TRBV9	TRBJ1-1	-	-	CASSGWSSHTEAFF	TGTGCCAGCAGCGGGTGGAGTTCGCACACTGAAGCTTTCTTT
TRBV9	TRBJ1-3	TRBD1	-	CASSAITGGGNTIYF	TGTGCCAGCAGCGCCATTACAGGGGGTGGAAACACCATATATTTT
TRBV29-1	TRBJ2-7	-	-	CSVEEPGSSYEQYF	TGCAGCGTTGAAGAGCCCGGGAGCTCCTACGAGCAGTACTTC
TRBV2	TRBJ1-1	TRBD1	medium-sized	CASKADRENTEAFF	TGTGCCAGCAAGGCGGACAGGGAGAACACTGAAGCTTTCTTT
TRBV6-5	TRBJ1-1	TRBD1	few	CASRRDRGEAFF	TGTGCCAGCAGGAGGGACAGAGGGGAAGCTTTCTTT
TRBV19	TRBJ1-1	-	-	CASGWNTEAFF	TGTGCCAGCGGGTGGAACACTGAAGCTTTCTTT
TRBV27	TRBJ1-5	-	-	CASSLFTGQPQHF	TGTGCCAGCAGTTTATTTACGGGTCAGCCCCAGCATTTT
TRBV19	TRBJ1-4	-	-	CASRMWATTNEKLFF	TGTGCCAGTAGAATGTGGGCCACAACTAATGAAAAACTGTTTTTT
TRBV28	TRBJ2-7	TRBD2	-	CASSYTSGRYEQYF	TGTGCCAGCAGTTATACTAGCGGGAGGTACGAGCAGTACTTC
TRBV25-1	TRBJ1-5	TRBD1	-	CASSESAGTDLNQPQHF	TGTGCCAGCAGTGAAAGCGCCGGGACAGACCTTAATCAGCCCCAGCATTTT
TRBV2	TRBJ2-1	-	-	CASSEGRGEQFF	TGTGCCAGCAGTGAAGGGAGGGGCGAGCAGTTCTTC
TRBV9	TRBJ2-3	TRBD2	-	CASSVARTLRISGRGTDTQYF	TGTGCCAGCAGCGTAGCTCGTACTCTGCGGATTAGCGGGAGGGGTACAGATACGCAGTATTTT
TRBV5-4	TRBJ2-7	TRBD2	-	CASSFREGLPGEQYF	TGTGCCAGCAGCTTTCGGGAGGGCCTCCCGGGCGAGCAGTACTTC
TRBV5-1	TRBJ2-3	TRBD1	few	CASSPRDSSSNTQYF	TGCGCCAGCAGCCCCCGGGACAGTTCCTCGAATACGCAGTATTTT
TRBV5-1	TRBJ2-5	-	once	CASSLAITVRETQYF	TGCGCCAGCAGCTTGGCAATCACCGTCCGGGAGACCCAGTACTTC
TRBV4-1	TRBJ2-1	-	-	CASQQGYNEQFF	TGCGCCAGCCAACAGGGTTACAATGAGCAGTTCTTC
TRBV6-5	TRBJ2-7	TRBD2	few	CASTTGGYLDEQYF	TGTGCCAGCACCACGGGGGGATACCTGGACGAGCAGTACTTC
TRBV7-9	TRBJ2-1	TRBD2	-	CASSLALAGVNEQFF	TGTGCCAGCAGCTTAGCACTAGCGGGAGTTAATGAGCAGTTCTTC
TRBV5-5	TRBJ2-3	TRBD1	-	CASSRQGASDTQYF	TGTGCCAGCAGCCGACAGGGGGCGTCAGATACGCAGTATTTT
TRBV30	TRBJ2-1	-	few	CAWSLPFHEQFF	TGTGCCTGGAGTCTACCGTTCCATGAGCAGTTCTTC
TRBV29-1	TRBJ2-1	TRBD2	-	CSGKREPNNEQFF	TGCAGCGGGAAGCGGGAGCCGAACAATGAGCAGTTCTTC
TRBV7-2	TRBJ1-3	TRBD1	-	CASSQDRGLGNTIYF	TGTGCCAGCAGCCAGGACAGGGGGCTTGGAAACACCATATATTTT
TRBV15	TRBJ1-2	-	-	CATSQTVSSGYTF	TGTGCCACCAGCCAGACAGTATCCAGTGGCTACACCTTC
TRBV11-2	TRBJ2-7	-	-	CASSPLDSYEQYF	TGTGCCAGCAGCCCGCTAGATTCCTACGAGCAGTACTTC
TRBV29-1	TRBJ2-7	TRBD2	-	CSAHGNGGSYEQYF	TGCAGCGCCCATGGCAACGGGGGGTCCTACGAGCAGTACTTC
TRBV27	TRBJ2-1	TRBD2	-	CASNRGRWLADEQFF	TGTGCCAGCAATAGGGGCCGGTGGCTAGCGGATGAGCAGTTCTTC
TRBV15	TRBJ2-7	TRBD1	once	CATSRDSGTGGARQYF	TGTGCCACCAGCAGAGATTCGGGGACAGGGGGCGCGAGGCAGTACTTC
TRBV30	TRBJ1-2	-	-	CARRDGGYGYTF	TGTGCCCGCCGGGACGGGGGGTATGGCTACACCTTC